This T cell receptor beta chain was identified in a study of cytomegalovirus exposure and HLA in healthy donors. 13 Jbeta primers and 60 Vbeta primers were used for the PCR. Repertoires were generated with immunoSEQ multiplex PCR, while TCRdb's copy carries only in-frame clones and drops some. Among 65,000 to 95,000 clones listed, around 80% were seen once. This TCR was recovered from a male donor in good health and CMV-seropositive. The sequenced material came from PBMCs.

CDR3 in DNA: TGTGCCAGCAGCCCAGGGACTAGTAGCAATCAGCCCCAGCATTTT. Translated, it gives CASSPGTSSNQPQHF. The chain couples TRBV7-9 to TRBJ1-5, with D possibly TRBD1 on 5 matching bases. V lost 5 bases and J 0 bases, leaving 11 bases between the germline ends. The germline CDR1 and CDR2 sequences are SEHNR and FQNEAQ (reference sequence). The CDR3 consists of 15 residues.